Each of the 27 T cell receptor beta chains below was sequenced from the same sample in a study of blood T cell repertoires in COVID-19. Produced via immunoSEQ multiplex PCR; TCRdb's table is partial and in-frame only. The table has roughly 250,000 clones, approximately 83% seen once. The specimen was PBMCs or T cells enriched from blood (not recorded which). These receptors were obtained from a woman aged 40-49 years with acute COVID-19.

This sequence joins TRBV5-4 and TRBJ2-7; D might be TRBD2 (7 bases). Germline CDR1 and CDR2: SGHNT and YYREEE (reference sequence). V was pared by 3 bases and J by 1 base, with 14 bases between. The CDR3 is 15 residues long. This chain's CDR3 is CASSSRKGGSYEQYF. CDR3 coding DNA: TGTGCCAGCAGCTCTCGCAAGGGGGGGTCCTACGAGCAGTACTTC.

The chain recombines TRBV19 with TRBJ2-7, with TRBD2 matching over 8 bases. The trim removed 7 bases at V and 3 bases at J, leaving 11 bases unmatched. CDR1 is LNHDA, CDR2 SQIVND, per germline (reference sequence). The CDR3 extends over 15 amino acids. The DNA for the CDR3 is TGTGCCAGTACCCCTGGTGCGGGGGGTCTCTACGAGCAGTACTTC. Protein: CASTPGAGGLYEQYF. Full variable domain (rest looked up from reference TRBV19 and TRBJ2-7): DGGITQSPKYLFRKEGQNVTLSCEQNLNHDAMYWYRQDPGQGLRLIYYSQIVNDFQKGDIAEGYSVSREKKESFPLTVTSAQKNPTAFYLCASTPGAGGLYEQYFGPGTRLTVT.

This rearrangement joins TRBV27 to TRBJ2-1; D may be TRBD2 (6 bases). The CDR3 is 15 amino acids. V was shortened by 7 bases and J by 3 bases, with 16 bases between the two germline ends. The germline V gene encodes CDR1 MNHEY and CDR2 SMNVEV (reference sequence). CDR3 DNA sequence: TGTGCCAGCACCAGACTAGTCTCGGGCTACAATGAGCAGTTCTTC. It encodes CASTRLVSGYNEQFF.

V gene TRBV24-1 combines with J gene TRBJ2-2; tentative D call: TRBD1 (6 bases). Trimming shortened V by 6 bases and J by 6 bases, and 13 bases separated the two germline ends. This CDR3 has 14 residues. CDR1 is KGHDR and CDR2 is SFDVKD in the germline V gene. This chain's CDR3 is CATSPPDSAGELFF. The CDR3 DNA reads TGTGCCACCAGTCCCCCGGACAGCGCCGGGGAGCTGTTTTTT.

The chain joins TRBV9 to TRBJ2-5; D might be TRBD1 (5 bases). Germline V gene data show CDR1 as SGDLS and CDR2 as YYNGEE. V lost 1 base, J lost 3 bases, and 10 bases lay in between. This CDR3 contains 14 residues. The CDR3 region has the DNA TGTGCCAGCAGCGTATATTCAGGGAAAGAGACCCAGTACTTC. The encoded protein is CASSVYSGKETQYF.

The chain joins TRBV6-1 to TRBJ1-2; D might be TRBD1 (6 bases). This CDR3 is built from 13 residues. Between the trimmed V and J ends, which lost 3 bases and 8 bases, there was a span of 13 bases. Germline-derived CDR1 and CDR2 are MNHNS and SASEGT. CDR3 in amino acids: CASSDGQKWGYTF. The CDR3 bases are TGTGCCAGCAGTGATGGACAGAAGTGGGGCTACACCTTC.

The CDR3 nucleotides read TGTGCCACCAGCAACCGGGAGGCGTTAGGCTACACCTTC. This encodes CATSNREALGYTF. The chain carries TRBV15 and TRBJ1-2; D is unclear. V was shortened by 4 bases and J by 8 bases, with 14 bases between the two germline ends. Germline V lookup: CDR1 LNHNV, CDR2 YYDKDF (reference sequence). The CDR3 spans 13 residues.

The genes are TRBV7-8 and TRBJ2-1; D unclear. V shed 3 bases and J shed 9 bases, with 6 bases lying between them. Germline CDR1 reads SGHVS; CDR2 reads FQNEAQ. The CDR3 is made up of 11 amino acids. In nucleotides, the CDR3 is TGTGCCAGCAGCTTGGTGGCTGAGCAGTTCTTC. Protein sequence: CASSLVAEQFF.

The rearrangement uses TRBV3-1 (or the pseudogene TRBV3-2) and TRBJ2-7; D call uncertain. This CDR3 comprises 14 residues. Germline V gene data show CDR1 as LGHDT and CDR2 as YNNKEL (reference sequence). Trimming left V 1 base short and J 0 bases short, with 7 bases between. The CDR3 DNA follows: TGTGCCAGCAGCCAAGTCCCTAGCTCCTACGAGCAGTACTTC. This translates into CASSQVPSSYEQYF.

In this sample, this clone turned up a few times. The V gene is TRBV11-3, the J gene TRBJ2-1; possible D gene TRBD2, 6 bases. The CDR3 runs 14 residues. V gave up 10 bases and J gave up 8 bases, with 21 bases separating them. Germline V lookup: CDR1 SGHNT, CDR2 YENEEA. Here the CDR3 reads CATATTRASDEQFF. CDR3 coding DNA: TGTGCCACCGCGACGACTAGGGCTTCGGATGAGCAGTTCTTC.

CDR3 nucleotides: TGTGCCAGCGGAACCTACAGGGGGTCCTACGAGCAGTACTTC. Protein: CASGTYRGSYEQYF. V and J are TRBV5-8 and TRBJ2-7, with 8 bases identical to TRBD1. With V trimmed by 7 bases and J by 1 base, 7 bases remained unmatched. Germline V gene data show CDR1 as SGHTS and CDR2 as YDEGEE. The CDR3 totals 14 residues.

The chain recombines TRBV27 with TRBJ2-1, with a possible D match to TRBD2 (6 bases). CDR1 and CDR2 (germline): MNHEY, SMNVEV (reference sequence). V was trimmed by 1 base and J by 0 bases, leaving 7 bases between them. CDR3 size: 15 residues. The CDR3 DNA is TGTGCCAGCAGTTTATTTAGCGGCTCCTACAATGAGCAGTTCTTC. Translated: CASSLFSGSYNEQFF.

This rearrangement joins TRBV19 to TRBJ2-7, with a weak D call TRBD1 (6 bases). Germline-derived CDR1 and CDR2 are LNHDA and SQIVND (reference sequence). Trimming took off 5 bases at V and 5 bases at J, with 13 bases between the two ends. The CDR3 consists of 13 residues. Here the CDR3 DNA reads TGTGCCAGTAGTCCGAACAGGGCGGACGAGCAGTACTTC. Its translation is CASSPNRADEQYF.

The chain carries TRBV6-5 and TRBJ2-4, with D unclear. CDR1 and CDR2 (germline): MNHEY, SVGAGI. The CDR3 extends over 11 amino acids. V lost 10 bases, J lost 8 bases, and 12 bases lay in between. CDR3: CATMAMDIQYF. DNA for the CDR3: TGTGCCACCATGGCCATGGACATTCAGTACTTC.

The CDR3 reads CASSLANTGELFF. For the CDR3, the DNA is TGCGCCAGCAGCTTGGCAAACACCGGGGAGCTGTTTTTT. The chain is built from TRBV5-1 and TRBJ2-2; D uncertain. The length of the CDR3 is 13 residues. Looked up from germline, CDR1 is SGHRS and CDR2 is YFSETQ. Trimming shortened V by 0 bases and J by 2 bases, and 2 bases separated the two germline ends.

This clone is a singleton in its sample. This chain links TRBV5-6 with TRBJ2-3, with 11 bases matching TRBD2. The CDR3 covers 17 residues. Germline CDR1 reads SGHDT; CDR2 reads YYEEEE. With V trimmed by 1 base and J by 3 bases, 7 bases remained unmatched. The CDR3 protein is CASSLLGLAGGTDTQYF. CDR3 coding DNA: TGTGCCAGCAGCTTGCTTGGACTAGCGGGCGGTACAGATACGCAGTATTTT.

V is TRBV28 and J is TRBJ2-7, with D possibly matching TRBD2 (6 bases). This CDR3 spans 14 amino acids. Germline CDR1 MDHEN, CDR2 SYDVKM. V lost 7 bases, J lost 4 bases, and 17 bases lay in between. Here the CDR3 reads CASNYGGRAYEQYF. The CDR3 region has the DNA TGTGCCAGCAATTATGGAGGGCGAGCTTACGAGCAGTACTTC.

The rearrangement joins TRBV9 to TRBJ1-2; D unresolved. Germline CDR1 and CDR2: SGDLS and YYNGEE. The CDR3 covers 15 residues. Trimming stripped 0 bases from V and 6 bases from J, with 15 bases between. CDR3 nucleotide sequence: TGTGCCAGCAGCGTAGGTTCAGTTCCGGGGAATGGCTACACCTTC. It yields the protein CASSVGSVPGNGYTF.

The chain carries TRBV5-1 and TRBJ1-3, with 7 bases fitting TRBD1. The germline gives CDR1 SGHRS, CDR2 YFSETQ. This CDR3 has 16 amino acids. Trimming at V came to 0 bases and at J to 1 base, leaving 4 bases not matched to a gene. In DNA, the CDR3 is TGCGCCAGCAGCTTGGATGTGGGACAGTCTGGAAACACCATATATTTT. Protein: CASSLDVGQSGNTIYF.

The chain links TRBV6-5 to TRBJ2-2; 9 bases fit TRBD2. The CDR3 length is 13 residues. The junction had 7 bases not matched to a gene; V was cut back by 6 bases and J by 11 bases. From germline, CDR1 is MNHEY and CDR2 SVGAGI. CDR3 bases: TGTGCCAGCAGGGGCCAACTAGCGGGTGAGCTGTTTTTT. This translates into CASRGQLAGELFF.

The CDR3 is CASSYRSQVGYTF. CDR3 DNA: TGTGCCAGCAGTTATCGGTCTCAGGTCGGCTACACCTTC. This chain connects TRBV6-2 or TRBV6-3 to TRBJ1-2; no clear D. Germline CDR1 reads MNHEY; CDR2 reads SVGEGT. The CDR3 loop spans 13 amino acids. Between the trimmed V and J ends, which lost 3 bases and 8 bases, there was a span of 13 bases.

V gene TRBV5-1 combines with J gene TRBJ2-1; D is perhaps TRBD2 (7 bases). The length of the CDR3 is 18 residues. Germline CDR1 and CDR2: SGHRS and YFSETQ. V lost 0 bases and J lost 5, with 21 bases in between. The CDR3 nucleotides are TGCGCCAGCAGCTTGGCGAAAGGGGGAGGGCCTCGGGACAATGAGCAGTTCTTC. Translated, it gives CASSLAKGGGPRDNEQFF.

The chain uses TRBV2 and TRBJ1-1, with 7 positions matching TRBD1. Germline CDR1 reads SNHLY; CDR2 reads FYNNEI. The junction had 3 bases not matched to a gene; V was cut back by 4 bases and J by 10 bases. The CDR3 has 11 amino acids. The CDR3 bases are TGTGCCAGCAGTGGGGGACAGAGAGCTTTCTTT. Protein product: CASSGGQRAFF.

This chain connects TRBV10-3 to TRBJ1-2, with 7 bases fitting TRBD1. With 7 bases clipped from V and 0 bases from J, the junction kept 2 bases outside the gene matches. Per the germline V gene, CDR1 is ENHRY and CDR2 is SYGVKD. The CDR3 extends over 13 amino acids. DNA of the CDR3: TGTGCCATCAAGGGGACAGCTAACTATGGCTACACCTTC. Its protein is CAIKGTANYGYTF.

The V and J genes are TRBV24-1 and TRBJ2-3; 11 bases line up with TRBD2. The ends lost 1 base at V and 5 bases at J; junction bases unmatched: 4. Germline V CDR1 and CDR2: KGHDR, SFDVKD. This CDR3 has 16 amino acids. CDR3: CATSDLTSGSRDTQYF. CDR3 bases: TGTGCCACCAGTGATTTAACTAGCGGGAGTAGAGATACGCAGTATTTT.

This chain links TRBV9 with TRBJ2-1; TRBD2 is a possible D gene (5 bases). V was trimmed by 7 bases and J by 4 bases, leaving 24 bases between them. This CDR3 comprises 17 residues. Looked up from germline, CDR1 is SGDLS and CDR2 is YYNGEE. Here the CDR3 DNA reads TGTGCCAGCGCCCCCCCCGGGGTCGGCGGTAGATACAATGAGCAGTTCTTC. This encodes CASAPPGVGGRYNEQFF.

The chain links TRBV24-1 to TRBJ2-3; 8 bases line up with TRBD1. In germline, CDR1 is KGHDR, CDR2 SFDVKD. CDR3 length: 14 residues. Trimming cost V 9 bases and J 5 bases; bases outside gene matches: 9. The CDR3 nucleotides read TGTGCCACCGGTCCCGGACAGGGTCAAGATACGCAGTATTTT. Its protein is CATGPGQGQDTQYF.